Reported below is one T cell receptor (beta chain). This entry comes from a study of T cell clones after liver transplantation. About the study: Pre-transplant mixed lymphocyte reactions yielded third-party-reactive TCRbeta sequences as comparators for graft-donor-reactive sequences.

TCRdb's table, derived via immunoSEQ multiplex PCR, lists solely in-frame clones and lacks some. The sample holds approximately 100,000 clones, 80% to 90% seen once. CDR1 and CDR2 (germline): SEHNR, FQNEAQ (reference sequence). V gave up 5 bases and J gave up 2 bases; unmatched junction bases: 14. The CDR3 is 18 residues long. Material: CD4+ T cells from blood, obtained around 44 months after liver transplant. This receptor was obtained from a human patient who received a liver transplant. The graft donor may be the source of some T cells. The gene calls are TRBV7-9 and TRBJ2-1, with TRBD2 matching over 8 bases. CDR3 sequence (DNA): TGTGCCAGCAGCACGTCGGGGGCCAGCGGGAGTCCCTACAATGAGCAGTTCTTC. This encodes CASSTSGASGSPYNEQFF. Full variable domain (outside the CDR3, taken from reference TRBV7-9 and TRBJ2-1): DTGVSQNPRHKITKRGQNVTFRCDPISEHNRLYWYRQTLGQGPEFLTYFQNEAQLEKSRLLSDRFSAERPKGSFSTLEIQRTEQGDSAMYLCASSTSGASGSPYNEQFFGPGTRLTVL.